These T cell receptor beta chains were read from a single sample in a study of T cells after posttransplantation cyclophosphamide. This table comes from immunoSEQ multiplex PCR, and its TCRdb copy is limited to in-frame clones, with some not included. Singletons are absent from the sample, which has some 7,500 clones. Sequenced material: PBMCs, taken after allogeneic stem cell transplant with posttransplant cyclophosphamide. These receptors were taken from a young adult male patient who received an allogeneic stem cell transplant from an unrelated donor, was CMV-positive, and had acute and chronic GVHD. Part of the T cell pool may stem from the graft donor. CDR3s include the opening cysteine and the closing phenylalanine or tryptophan. D genes are given only for firm matches. Size is stated for part of the rows, as once, few or many counts, or as a class when the clone is expanded.

j_call d_call v_call clone_size cdr3_aa cdr3_nt
TRBJ2-1 TRBD2 TRBV5-5 many CASGRGGSYNEQFF TGTGCCAGCGGACGGGGGGGCTCCTACAATGAGCAGTTCTTC
TRBJ1-1 . TRBV11-2 many CASSLGVRGAAFF TGTGCCAGCAGCTTAGGTGTGCGGGGGGCAGCTTTCTTT
TRBJ2-3 . TRBV5-4 many CASSLQGRSTDTQYF TGTGCCAGCAGCTTACAGGGTCGTAGCACAGATACGCAGTATTTT
TRBJ2-5 TRBD2 TRBV10-3 few CAIKSTGGQETQYF TGTGCCATCAAGTCAACGGGGGGCCAAGAGACCCAGTACTTC
TRBJ1-1 TRBD1 TRBV2 many CASTAQGRNTEAFF TGTGCCAGCACCGCACAGGGGCGCAACACTGAAGCTTTCTTT
TRBJ1-6 TRBD1 TRBV12-5 many CASGPGQGNSPLHF TGTGCTAGTGGCCCGGGACAGGGGAATTCACCCCTCCACTTT
TRBJ1-6 . TRBV6-6 many CASSSTAYNSPLHF TGTGCCAGCAGCTCGACAGCCTATAATTCACCCCTCCACTTT
TRBJ1-5 TRBD1 TRBV10-1 many CASSENQRQGSSNQPQHF TGCGCCAGCAGTGAAAATCAGCGACAGGGAAGCAGCAATCAGCCCCAGCATTTT
TRBJ1-2 . TRBV25-1 . CASSELGARGYTF TGTGCCAGCAGTGAATTGGGGGCGCGTGGCTACACCTTC
TRBJ1-1 . TRBV28 many CASRTWLENTEAFF TGTGCCAGCAGGACTTGGTTGGAGAACACTGAAGCTTTCTTT
TRBJ2-1 . TRBV6-1 many CASSEQGWSYNEQFF TGTGCCAGCAGTGAACAGGGGTGGTCCTACAATGAGCAGTTCTTC
TRBJ1-4 TRBD1 TRBV19 many CASSRGTGNDEKLFF TGTGCCAGTAGTCGCGGGACAGGGAATGATGAAAAACTGTTTTTT
TRBJ2-7 . TRBV4-3 medium-sized CASSQRRYYEQYF TGCGCCAGCAGCCAGAGGAGGTACTACGAGCAGTACTTC
TRBJ2-1 . TRBV14 many CASSQLGSSYNEQFF TGTGCCAGCAGCCAACTGGGGAGCTCCTACAATGAGCAGTTCTTC
TRBJ2-2 TRBD1 TRBV7-7 many CASSLEGGGGELFF TGTGCTAGCAGCTTAGAAGGGGGCGGCGGGGAGCTGTTTTTT
TRBJ2-1 . TRBV6-6 many CASRLAEYNEQFF TGTGCCAGCAGACTAGCAGAGTACAATGAGCAGTTCTTC
TRBJ2-7 . TRBV14 . CASSQALGAVDEQYF TGTGCCAGCAGCCAAGCATTGGGGGCTGTCGACGAGCAGTACTTC
TRBJ1-1 . TRBV7-8 many CASSPQDRNTEAFF TGTGCCAGCAGCCCCCAGGACAGGAACACTGAAGCTTTCTTT
TRBJ2-7 TRBD1 TRBV5-4 . CASSIGQGRYEQYF TGTGCCAGCAGCATCGGACAGGGTCGCTACGAGCAGTACTTC
TRBJ2-1 TRBD2 TRBV7-2 many CASSLGSGDNEQFF TGTGCCAGCAGCTTAGGTAGCGGGGACAATGAGCAGTTCTTC
TRBJ1-1 TRBD1 TRBV19 many CASSTGTGFYTEAFF TGTGCCAGTAGTACCGGGACAGGGTTTTACACTGAAGCTTTCTTT
TRBJ1-1 TRBD1 TRBV6-5 many CASSFDRVGTEAFF TGTGCCAGCAGTTTTGACAGGGTTGGCACTGAAGCTTTCTTT
TRBJ2-3 . TRBV6-6 many CASSLTDTQYF TGTGCCAGCAGCCTCACAGATACGCAGTATTTT
TRBJ2-1 TRBD2 TRBV12-5 many CASGLSSGGASSHNEQFF TGTGCTAGTGGTTTGTCAAGCGGGGGGGCGTCTAGCCACAATGAGCAGTTCTTC
TRBJ1-1 TRBD1 TRBV7-2 many CASSPTTGANTEAFF TGTGCCAGCAGCCCAACGACAGGGGCGAACACTGAAGCTTTCTTT
TRBJ2-3 TRBD2 TRBV5-1 many CASSQTVREGGDTQYF TGCGCCAGCAGCCAAACGGTGAGGGAGGGAGGGGATACGCAGTATTTT
TRBJ1-2 . TRBV11-2 many CASSLKSGYTF TGTGCCAGCAGCTTAAAGAGTGGCTACACCTTC
TRBJ2-1 TRBD2 TRBV19 many CASSSGTSVYNEQFF TGTGCCAGTAGTTCCGGGACTAGCGTTTACAATGAGCAGTTCTTC
TRBJ2-4 . TRBV5-8 many CASSLDRGGVDIQYF TGTGCCAGCAGCTTGGACAGGGGGGGGGTCGACATTCAGTACTTC
TRBJ1-1 . TRBV7-9 many CASSQTTNTEAFF TGTGCCAGCAGCCAGACAACGAACACTGAAGCTTTCTTT
TRBJ2-7 TRBD2 TRBV9 many CASSPGERGTYEQYF TGTGCCAGCAGCCCCGGGGAGCGGGGGACCTACGAGCAGTACTTC
TRBJ2-4 . TRBV4-1 many CASKSQGNIQYF TGCGCCAGCAAGAGTCAGGGAAACATTCAGTACTTC
TRBJ1-2 . TRBV4-1 many CASSPPRGDYGYTF TGCGCCAGCAGCCCACCGCGGGGGGACTATGGCTACACCTTC
TRBJ1-6 . TRBV25-1 many CASRGAGDNSPLHF TGTGCCAGCAGAGGGGCAGGAGATAATTCACCCCTCCACTTT
TRBJ2-5 . TRBV5-1 many CASSPDSGIRETQYF TGCGCCAGCAGCCCGGACTCGGGGATCCGAGAGACCCAGTACTTC
TRBJ1-3 . TRBV6-1 many CASSEQKGNTIYF TGTGCCAGCAGTGAACAGAAAGGAAACACCATATATTTT
TRBJ1-1 . TRBV5-1 many CASSLGHQNTEAFF TGCGCCAGCAGCTTGGGACATCAGAACACTGAAGCTTTCTTT
TRBJ1-5 . TRBV30 many CAWSPAGSQPQHF TGTGCCTGGAGTCCTGCGGGAAGCCAGCCCCAGCATTTT
TRBJ1-2 TRBD1 TRBV6-5 many CASSYEGTAYGYTF TGTGCCAGCAGTTACGAAGGGACAGCGTATGGCTACACCTTC
TRBJ2-7 TRBD1 TRBV7-9 many CASSLGGDRFDEQYF TGTGCCAGCAGCTTAGGGGGGGACAGGTTTGACGAGCAGTACTTC
TRBJ2-5 . TRBV6-5 many CASEVGGGQETQYF TGTGCCAGCGAGGTAGGAGGAGGGCAAGAGACCCAGTACTTC
TRBJ2-2 TRBD1 TRBV11-2 many CASQTGPGELFF TGTGCCAGCCAGACAGGGCCCGGGGAGCTGTTTTTT
TRBJ2-7 TRBD1 TRBV12-5 many CASGLLLTGNEQYF TGTGCTAGTGGTCTCCTGTTGACAGGGAACGAGCAGTACTTC
TRBJ1-6 TRBD1 TRBV11-2 medium-sized CASSLNRDRGPNSPLHF TGTGCCAGCAGCTTAAACCGGGACAGGGGGCCTAATTCACCCCTCCACTTT
TRBJ2-3 TRBD2 TRBV5-1 . CASSFSGAADTQYF TGCGCCAGCAGCTTTAGCGGGGCGGCAGATACGCAGTATTTT
TRBJ1-1 . TRBV15 many CATSRADTEAFF TGTGCCACCAGCAGGGCGGACACTGAAGCTTTCTTT